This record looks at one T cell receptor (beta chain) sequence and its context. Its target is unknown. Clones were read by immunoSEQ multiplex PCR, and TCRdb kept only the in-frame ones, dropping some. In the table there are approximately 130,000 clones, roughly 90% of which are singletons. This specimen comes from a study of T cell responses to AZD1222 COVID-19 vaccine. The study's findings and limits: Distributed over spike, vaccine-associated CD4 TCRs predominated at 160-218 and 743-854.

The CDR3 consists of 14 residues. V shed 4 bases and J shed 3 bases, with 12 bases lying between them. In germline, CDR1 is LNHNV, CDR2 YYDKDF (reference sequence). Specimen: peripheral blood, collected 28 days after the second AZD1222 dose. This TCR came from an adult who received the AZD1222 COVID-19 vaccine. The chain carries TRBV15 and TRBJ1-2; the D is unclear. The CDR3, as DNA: TGTGCCACCAGCATATCCGGGATCCACTATGGCTACACCTTC. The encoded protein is CATSISGIHYGYTF.